Following are 9 T cell receptor beta chains from one sample sequenced in a study of identical twins. TCRdb re-called the 5' RACE reads through MiXCR, storing one row per CDR3 protein. Seen here are 220,000 or so distinct CDR3 sequences, about 7.3% observed once, and the top ten hold 3% to 4.5%. This sample was also put to use in a study of yellow fever vaccine responses in identical twins.

Material: memory (CD45RO+) T cells sorted from blood. These receptors all stem from a woman between 18 and 29 years old in good health.

This clonotype was recorded many times. The chain carries TRBV12-3 or TRBV12-4 and TRBJ2-1; D not certain. The CDR3 spans 15 residues. Deletions cut 0 bases from V and 8 bases from J, with 14 bases between. The CDR3 spells CASSLALSLRDEQFF. The DNA for the CDR3 is TGTGCCAGCAGTTTAGCGCTAAGCTTAAGGGATGAGCAGTTCTTC.

This clonotype was found many times. The V gene is TRBV27, the J gene TRBJ1-1; 8 bases are shared with TRBD1. CDR1 and CDR2 from the germline V gene are MNHEY and SMNVEV (reference sequence). Losses at the gene ends were 6 bases for V and 0 bases for J; bases not matched to a gene: 6. CDR3 size: 15 residues. In nucleotides, the CDR3 is TGTGCCAGCAGGGGCCAGGGGGCCATGAACACTGAAGCTTTCTTT. This translates into CASRGQGAMNTEAFF.

The genes are TRBV7-7 and TRBJ2-3; perhaps D is TRBD1 or TRBD2 (5 bases each). The CDR3 has 13 residues. Trimming stripped 5 bases from V and 6 bases from J, with 12 bases between. CDR1 is SSHAT and CDR2 is FNYEAQ in the germline V gene (reference sequence). The CDR3 DNA reads TGTGCCAGCAGCAGGGACGCCGCCGATACGCAGTATTTT. It translates to CASSRDAADTQYF. The whole variable domain, remainder taken from reference TRBV7-7 and TRBJ2-3, is GAGVSQSPRYKVTKRGQDVTLRCDPISSHATLYWYQQALGQGPEFLTYFNYEAQPDKSGLPSDRFSAERPEGSISTLTIQRTEQRDSAMYRCASSRDAADTQYFGPGTRLTVL.

This clonotype was found many times. This chain links TRBV12-3 or TRBV12-4 with TRBJ1-2, with TRBD1 identical over 9 bases. The CDR3 consists of 15 residues. V shed 2 bases and J 7 bases; nucleotides not matched to a gene: 8. This CDR3 is CASSLTGQGGSGYTF. DNA for the CDR3: TGTGCCAGCAGTTTAACGGGACAGGGAGGGAGTGGCTACACCTTC.

This clonotype was counted many times. This sequence joins TRBV10-1 and TRBJ2-3; D ambiguous. This CDR3 has 15 amino acids. The germline V gene has CDR1 WNHNN and CDR2 SYGVQD (reference sequence). V was cut by 3 bases and J by 1 base, with 11 bases left in between. The CDR3 is CASSDGSAGTDTQYF. CDR3 sequence (DNA): TGCGCCAGCAGTGATGGGTCAGCAGGCACAGATACGCAGTATTTT.

The chain carries TRBV29-1 and TRBJ1-1, with D uncertain. The germline gives CDR1 SQVTM, CDR2 ANQGSEA. V dropped 7 bases and J dropped 3 bases, with 15 bases sitting between them. This CDR3 comprises 13 residues. The CDR3 DNA follows: TGCAGCGCCAGGACCACTCTGGACACTGAAGCTTTCTTT. Translating gives CSARTTLDTEAFF.

This rearrangement joins TRBV2 to TRBJ1-1, with a tentative D call TRBD1 (5 bases). The CDR3 sequence is 14 residues long. CDR1 SNHLY and CDR2 FYNNEI come from the germline V gene. V lost 7 bases and J 5 bases, leaving 17 bases between the germline ends. The CDR3 DNA follows: TGTGCCAGCACCGAAGGGGCTATTGGGACTGAAGCTTTCTTT. Translation gives CASTEGAIGTEAFF.

This clonotype was recorded many times. The chain recombines TRBV27 with TRBJ1-5; TRBD1 matches 8 bases. The CDR3 is 15 amino acids. V gave up 4 bases and J gave up 1 base; unmatched junction bases: 3. Per germline, CDR1 MNHEY and CDR2 SMNVEV (reference sequence). The CDR3 protein is CASSSGQGSNQPQHF. The CDR3, as DNA: TGTGCCAGCAGTTCTGGACAGGGAAGCAATCAGCCCCAGCATTTT.

This clonotype occurred a few times. The chain joins TRBV29-1 to TRBJ2-3, with 9 bases identical to TRBD1. The germline V gene encodes CDR1 SQVTM and CDR2 ANQGSEA. The CDR3 spans 12 residues. With 7 bases clipped from V and 4 bases from J, the junction kept 3 bases outside the gene matches. The CDR3 DNA follows: TGCAGCGGTGGACAGGGGTCAGATACGCAGTATTTT. Protein: CSGGQGSDTQYF.